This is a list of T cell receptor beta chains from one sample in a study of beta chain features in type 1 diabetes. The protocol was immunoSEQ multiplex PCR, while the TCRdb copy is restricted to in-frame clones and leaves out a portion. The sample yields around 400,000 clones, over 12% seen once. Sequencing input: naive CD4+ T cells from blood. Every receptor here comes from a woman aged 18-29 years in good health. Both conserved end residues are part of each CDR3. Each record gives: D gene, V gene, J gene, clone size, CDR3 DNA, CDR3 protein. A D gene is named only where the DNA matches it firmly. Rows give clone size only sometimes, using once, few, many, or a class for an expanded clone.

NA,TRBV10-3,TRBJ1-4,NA,TGTGCCATCAGTGCGAGTCAGGGGAATGAAAAACTGTTTTTT,CAISASQGNEKLFF
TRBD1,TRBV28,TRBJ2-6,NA,TGTGCCAGCAGCCCCGGGACAGGTCGGGAGGGGGCCAACGTCCTGACTTTC,CASSPGTGREGANVLTF
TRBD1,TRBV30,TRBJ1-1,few,TGTGCCTGGACCCGGACAGGGGGGGAAGCTTTCTTT,CAWTRTGGEAFF
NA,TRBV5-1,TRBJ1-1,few,TGCGCCAGCACCCCCGGGGTACTGAACACTGAAGCTTTCTTT,CASTPGVLNTEAFF
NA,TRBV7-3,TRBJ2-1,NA,TGTGCCAGCAGCCGAAGGATGGCGGATGAGCAGTTCTTC,CASSRRMADEQFF
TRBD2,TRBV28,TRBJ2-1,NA,TGTGCCAGCAGTTTATTCCTAGCGGGATTCTCCTACAATGAGCAGTTCTTC,CASSLFLAGFSYNEQFF
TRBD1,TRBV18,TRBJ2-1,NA,TGTGCCAGCTCTGGACAGGGGTACAATGAGCAGTTCTTC,CASSGQGYNEQFF
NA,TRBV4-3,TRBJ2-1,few,TGCGCCAGCAGCCAAGATCTGGAGGAGAAATCCTACAATGAGCAGTTCTTC,CASSQDLEEKSYNEQFF
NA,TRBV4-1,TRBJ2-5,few,TGCGCCAGTGCGTTGGGGGCAAGATTCCAAGAGACCCAGTACTTC,CASALGARFQETQYF
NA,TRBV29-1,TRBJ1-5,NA,TGCAGCGTGACGACCGGAGTACTCAATCAGCCCCAGCATTTT,CSVTTGVLNQPQHF
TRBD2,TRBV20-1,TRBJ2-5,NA,TGCAGTGCTGGACTAGCTCCCCCGTACTTC,CSAGLAPPYF
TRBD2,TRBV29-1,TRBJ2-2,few,TGCAGCGTTAGGGGGAGGAGCGGGAGTGGGAAGGCCGGGGAGCTGTTTTTT,CSVRGRSGSGKAGELFF
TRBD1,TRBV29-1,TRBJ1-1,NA,TGCAGCTCCTGGACAGGACTGAACACTGAAGCTTTCTTT,CSSWTGLNTEAFF
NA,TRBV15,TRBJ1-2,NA,TGTGCCACCAGCAGAGGCCAGGGCGACTACACCTTC,CATSRGQGDYTF
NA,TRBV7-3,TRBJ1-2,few,TGTGCCAGCAGCCCCCGGGCGTTGGAGGCTTACACCTTC,CASSPRALEAYTF
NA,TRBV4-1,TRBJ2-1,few,TGCGCCAGCAGGTTCCCAGGGGATGAGCAGTTCTTC,CASRFPGDEQFF
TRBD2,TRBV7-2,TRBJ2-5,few,TGTGCCAGCAGCTTATCTAGCGGGATTCAAGAGACCCAGTACTTC,CASSLSSGIQETQYF
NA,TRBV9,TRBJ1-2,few,TGTGCCAGCAGCGTCCTCCCTTCGGGGGGCTACACCTTC,CASSVLPSGGYTF
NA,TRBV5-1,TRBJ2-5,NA,TGCGCCAGCAACTACGGGGGGACCCAGTACTTC,CASNYGGTQYF
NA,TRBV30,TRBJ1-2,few,TGTGCCTGGAGTCTGGGGGGAGCCTATGGCTACACCTTC,CAWSLGGAYGYTF
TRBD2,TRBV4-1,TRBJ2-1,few,TGCGCCAGCAGCCTTAGACTAGCAGCAGAAGGTTGGCAGTTCTTC,CASSLRLAAEGWQFF
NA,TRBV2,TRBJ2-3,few,TGTGCCAGCAGTGAACTAGCCGCGCCAGATACGCAGTATTTT,CASSELAAPDTQYF
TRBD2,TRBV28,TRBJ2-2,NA,TGTGCCAGCGCCTGGACTAGCTTCACCGGGGAGCTGTTTTTT,CASAWTSFTGELFF
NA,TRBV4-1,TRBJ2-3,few,TGCGCCAGCAGCCACCCTTTGAAGGGGCAGGGTCCTTTTAGGACGCAGTATTTT,CASSHPLKGQGPFRTQYF
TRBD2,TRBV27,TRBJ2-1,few,TGTGCCAGCAGTTTCTGGGAGGGAGGGGTTGTGGAGCAGTTCTTC,CASSFWEGGVVEQFF
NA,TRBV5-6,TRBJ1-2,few,TGTGCCAGCAGCTCCGATAGGGGGTCAGGGCTTCTCTATGGCTACACCTTC,CASSSDRGSGLLYGYTF
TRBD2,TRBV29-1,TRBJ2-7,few,TGCAGCGTTGAGTCGGCGGGAGGGCGTAACGAGCAGTACTTC,CSVESAGGRNEQYF
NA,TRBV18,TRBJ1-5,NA,TGTGCCAGCTCAGACAGCCGCGGCGTTCGGCCCCAGCATTTT,CASSDSRGVRPQHF
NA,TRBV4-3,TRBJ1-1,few,TGCGCCAGCAGCCAAGATGAATCGAGTCGGACTGAAGCTTTCTTT,CASSQDESSRTEAFF
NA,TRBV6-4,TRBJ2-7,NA,TGTGCCAGCAGTGCTGACAGCGTCGGGCCTTACGAGCAGTACTTC,CASSADSVGPYEQYF
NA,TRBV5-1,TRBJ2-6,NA,TGCGCCAGCAGCTTGGCTAGTCGGGGTTCTGGGGCCAACGTCCTGACTTTC,CASSLASRGSGANVLTF
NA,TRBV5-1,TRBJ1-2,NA,TGCGCCAGCAGCTTGCAGGGAATCAATGGCTACACCTTC,CASSLQGINGYTF
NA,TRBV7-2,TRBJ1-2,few,TGTGCCAGCAGCCGACCGACAGATAACTATGGCTACACCTTC,CASSRPTDNYGYTF
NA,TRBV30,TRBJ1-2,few,TGTGCCTGCTATAGGCTTGGAGGAGTCTATGGCTACACCTTC,CACYRLGGVYGYTF
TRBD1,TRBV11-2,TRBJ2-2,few,TGTGCCAGCAGCCCATGGACAGGGGGCATGGCCGGGGAGCTGTTTTTT,CASSPWTGGMAGELFF
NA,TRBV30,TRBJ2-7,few,TGTGCCTGGAGCAGGGGACCGACCTACGAGCAGTACTTC,CAWSRGPTYEQYF
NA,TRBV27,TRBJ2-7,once,TGTGCCAGCAGTTTATCGAGAACAGGGACAAAGCAGTACTTC,CASSLSRTGTKQYF
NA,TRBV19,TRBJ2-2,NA,TGTGCCAGTCGCGGATCCGGGGAGCTGTTTTTT,CASRGSGELFF
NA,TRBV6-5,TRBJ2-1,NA,TGTGCCAGCAGTTTACAGGATGGCTCCTACAATGAGCAGTTCTTC,CASSLQDGSYNEQFF
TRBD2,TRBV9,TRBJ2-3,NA,TGTGCCAGCAGCGTAGGAGGCGGGAGCATCGGAGATACGCAGTATTTT,CASSVGGGSIGDTQYF
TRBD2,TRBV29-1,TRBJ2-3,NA,TGCAGCGTTACCGGACTAGCGGGAGACCCAGATACGCAGTATTTT,CSVTGLAGDPDTQYF
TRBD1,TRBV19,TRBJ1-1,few,TGTGCCACCAAAATCTCAGGGGGCGATGAAGCTTTCTTT,CATKISGGDEAFF
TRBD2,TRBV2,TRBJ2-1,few,TGTGCCAGCAGTACGGGACTAGCGTACAATGAGCAGTTCTTC,CASSTGLAYNEQFF
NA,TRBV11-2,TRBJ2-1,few,TGTGCCAGCAGCGGGGGAGAGGCTAGCGCTTATAACAATGAGCAGTTCTTC,CASSGGEASAYNNEQFF
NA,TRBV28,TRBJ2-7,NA,TGTGCCAGCAGTTTCCAAGCACTGTACGAGCAGTACTTC,CASSFQALYEQYF
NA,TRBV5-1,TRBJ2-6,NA,TGCGCCAGCAGGGCAGGGTCTCTCGGGGCCAACGTCCTGACTTTC,CASRAGSLGANVLTF
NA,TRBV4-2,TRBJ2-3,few,TGTGCCAGCAGCCAAGATCGAATAGCTGCAGATACGCAGTATTTT,CASSQDRIAADTQYF
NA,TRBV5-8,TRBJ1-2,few,TGTGCCAGCAGCTGGGGGGTGATCTACACCTTC,CASSWGVIYTF
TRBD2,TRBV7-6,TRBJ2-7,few,TGTGCCAGCAGCTTACCTAGCGGGGGGTCCTACGAGCAGTACTTC,CASSLPSGGSYEQYF
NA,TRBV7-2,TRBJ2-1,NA,TGTGCCAGCAGCTTAGTTGGTAGCGGAGTTTACAATGAGCAGTTCTTC,CASSLVGSGVYNEQFF
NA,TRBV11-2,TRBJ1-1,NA,TGTGCCAGCAGCTTAGGGTCAGAGAACACTGAAGCTTTCTTT,CASSLGSENTEAFF
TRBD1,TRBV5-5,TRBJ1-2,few,TGTGCCAGCAGCCCGCAGGAGGGGGCCTATGGCTACACCTTC,CASSPQEGAYGYTF
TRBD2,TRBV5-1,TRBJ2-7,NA,TGCGCCAGCAGCCCCTTTGCGGGAGGTCTGAGTTACGAGCAGTACTTC,CASSPFAGGLSYEQYF
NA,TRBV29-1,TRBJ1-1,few,TGCAGCGTTGAGGTTCAGGGGAACACTGAAGCTTTCTTT,CSVEVQGNTEAFF
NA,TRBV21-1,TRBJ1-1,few,TGTGCCAGCAGTTTCGACCGGGGCACTGAAGCTTTCTTT,CASSFDRGTEAFF